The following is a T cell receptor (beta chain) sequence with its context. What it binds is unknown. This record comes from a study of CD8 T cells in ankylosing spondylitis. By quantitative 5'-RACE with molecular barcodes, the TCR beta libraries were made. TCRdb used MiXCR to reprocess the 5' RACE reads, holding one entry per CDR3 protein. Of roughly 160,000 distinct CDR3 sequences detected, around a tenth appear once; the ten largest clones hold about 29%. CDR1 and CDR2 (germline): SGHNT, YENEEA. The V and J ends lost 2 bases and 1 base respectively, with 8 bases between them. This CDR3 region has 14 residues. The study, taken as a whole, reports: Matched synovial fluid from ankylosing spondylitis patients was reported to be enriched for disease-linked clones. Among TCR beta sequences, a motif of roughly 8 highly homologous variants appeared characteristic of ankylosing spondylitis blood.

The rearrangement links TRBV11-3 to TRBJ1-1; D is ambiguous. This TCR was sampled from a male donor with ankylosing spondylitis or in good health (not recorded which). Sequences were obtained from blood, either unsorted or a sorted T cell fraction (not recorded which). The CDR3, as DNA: TGTGCCAGCAGCTTACGCGTAGAGAACACTGAAGCTTTCTTT. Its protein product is CASSLRVENTEAFF. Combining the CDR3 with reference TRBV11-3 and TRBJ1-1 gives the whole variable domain EAGVVQSPRYKIIEKKQPVAFWCNPISGHNTLYWYLQNLGQGPELLIRYENEEAVDDSQLPKDRFSAERLKGVDSTLKIQPAELGDSAVYLCASSLRVENTEAFFGQGTRLTVV.